This T cell receptor (beta chain) was recorded in a study of metastatic and nonmetastatic thyroid tumors. TCRdb re-analyzed the PCR reads through MiXCR. In the table there are about 43,000 clones, about 3.2% of which are singletons. CDR3 length: 14 amino acids. V was shortened by 0 bases and J by 6 bases, with 12 bases between the two germline ends. The germline gives CDR1 SGHDT, CDR2 YYEEEE. No treatment had been given to any patient before thyroid surgery. This chain connects TRBV5-6 to TRBJ2-5, with D possibly called TRBD1 or TRBD2 (5 bases each). What was sequenced was blood. The sequence was collected from a female donor with papillary thyroid cancer or a benign thyroid nodule (not recorded which). Some clones in this sample may be carry-over from other donors' samples. In DNA, the CDR3 is TGTGCCAGCAGCTTGGCGGCAGGGAGAAAGACCCAGTACTTC. It codes for CASSLAAGRKTQYF.